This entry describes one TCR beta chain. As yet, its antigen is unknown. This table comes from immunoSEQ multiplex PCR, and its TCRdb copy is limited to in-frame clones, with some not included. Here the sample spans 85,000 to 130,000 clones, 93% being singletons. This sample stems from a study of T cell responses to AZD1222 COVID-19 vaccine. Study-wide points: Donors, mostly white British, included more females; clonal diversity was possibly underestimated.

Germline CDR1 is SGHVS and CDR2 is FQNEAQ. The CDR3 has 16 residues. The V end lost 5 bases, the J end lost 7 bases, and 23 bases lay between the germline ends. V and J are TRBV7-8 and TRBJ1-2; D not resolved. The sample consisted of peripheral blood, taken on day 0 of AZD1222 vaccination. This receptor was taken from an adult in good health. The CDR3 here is CASSLRPPDLGRGYTF. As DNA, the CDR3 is TGTGCCAGCAGCCTACGCCCGCCGGACCTAGGGCGTGGCTACACCTTC.